One and the same sample provided the 19 T cell receptor beta chains below, sequenced in a study of CD8+ T cells in alopecia areata. Treatment specified: oral pan-JAK inhibitor, 5-10 mg twice daily. Following extraction, RNA underwent reverse transcription to cDNA, which served as the sequencing template. The assay was immunoSEQ multiplex PCR, and TCRdb's table has in-frame clones only and misses some. In the table there are more than 150,000 clones, 40% to 65% of which are singletons. The specimen was CD8+ T cells sorted from blood, collected around week 53, from a patient treated with tofacitinib. The receptors originated from a human donor with alopecia areata.

The rearrangement joins TRBV15 to TRBJ2-5; D perhaps matches TRBD2 (5 bases). CDR1 LNHNV and CDR2 YYDKDF come from the germline V gene (reference sequence). The germline V and J ends were trimmed by 5 bases and 5 bases, with 18 bases remaining between them. The CDR3 spans 15 residues. As DNA, the CDR3 is TGTGCCACCAGCCGACACGGGGTCTCTGGCGAGACCCAGTACTTC. Amino acid sequence: CATSRHGVSGETQYF.

The genes are TRBV19 and TRBJ1-6; D not resolved. Germline V CDR1 and CDR2: LNHDA, SQIVND (reference sequence). V dropped 5 bases and J dropped 3 bases, with 8 bases sitting between them. The CDR3 is made up of 14 amino acids. The CDR3 loop reads CASSPLNYNSPLHF. The CDR3 nucleotides read TGTGCCAGTAGTCCGCTGAACTATAATTCACCCCTCCACTTT.

The chain joins TRBV11-2 to TRBJ2-2; 7 nucleotides match TRBD1. Germline assignment: CDR1 SGHAT and CDR2 FQNNGV. V lost 5 bases to trimming and J lost 7 bases; unmatched junction nucleotides: 7. CDR3 length equals 14 residues. Written as DNA, the CDR3 is TGTGCCAGCAGCACATACAGGGGCGGCGGGGAGCTGTTTTTT. Protein sequence: CASSTYRGGGELFF.

In its sample, this clone was seen a few times. The chain links TRBV13 to TRBJ2-1, with 13 bases lining up with TRBD2. The trim removed 2 bases at V and 4 bases at J, leaving 5 bases unmatched. This CDR3 spans 17 amino acids. Germline values: CDR1 PRHDT, CDR2 FYEKMQ (reference sequence). The CDR3: CASSLLGTSGVYNEQFF. The CDR3 DNA reads as TGTGCCAGCAGCTTATTGGGGACTAGCGGGGTATACAATGAGCAGTTCTTC.

This chain joins TRBV4-3 and TRBJ1-2, with D possibly being TRBD1 (6 bases). V dropped 4 bases and J dropped 4 bases, with 22 bases sitting between them. Germline CDR1 reads LGHNA; CDR2 reads YSLEER. The CDR3 contains 17 residues. CDR3 sequence: CASSRAVGGRMGYGYTF. Written as DNA, the CDR3 is TGCGCCAGCAGCCGAGCGGTCGGGGGGCGGATGGGCTATGGCTACACCTTC.

This clone was recorded once. This rearrangement joins TRBV30 to TRBJ2-7; 8 nucleotides match TRBD1. CDR1 is GTSNPN and CDR2 is SVGIG in the germline V gene (reference sequence). The CDR3 is made up of 15 amino acids. V lost 1 base and J lost 1; bases outside the gene matches: 6. The CDR3 loop reads CAWSAYRGESYEQYF. The CDR3 DNA sequence: TGTGCCTGGAGTGCATACAGGGGGGAGTCCTACGAGCAGTACTTC.

The CDR3 loop is CASRGEKLFF. The CDR3 bases are TGCGCCAGCAGAGGTGAAAAACTGTTTTTT. This sequence joins TRBV4-3 and TRBJ1-4, with D uncertain. Trimming pared 6 bases from V and 7 bases from J, leaving 3 bases between. CDR1 LGHNA and CDR2 YSLEER come from the germline V gene. This CDR3 region has 10 residues.

In DNA form, the CDR3 reads TGCGCCAGCAGCCAGGGACAAAGGGTAGGCGAGCAGTACTTC. This codes for CASSQGQRVGEQYF. This chain uses TRBV4-3 with TRBJ2-7, with D possibly TRBD1 on 6 matching bases. Germline loops: CDR1 LGHNA, CDR2 YSLEER. This CDR3 is built from 14 residues. V gave up 3 bases and J gave up 6 bases, with 15 bases separating them.

The rearrangement links TRBV6-6 to TRBJ1-2; 9 nucleotides line up with TRBD1. V dropped 8 bases and J dropped 3; count of bases not matched to a gene: 1. CDR1 and CDR2 (germline): MNHNY, SVGAGI (reference sequence). The CDR3 runs to 12 residues. The CDR3 DNA follows: TGTGCCAGCTGGACAGGGGACTATGGCTACACCTTC. It is translated as CASWTGDYGYTF.

The chain recombines TRBV29-1 with TRBJ1-4, with D perhaps matching TRBD1 (5 bases). This CDR3 is 13 amino acids long. Germline lookup yields CDR1 SQVTM and CDR2 ANQGSEA. The V end lost 5 bases, the J end lost 4 bases, and 11 bases lay between the germline ends. CDR3 DNA sequence: TGCAGCGTTTTTACAGGAGATAATGAAAAACTGTTTTTT. Translated, it gives CSVFTGDNEKLFF.

This chain links TRBV4-2 with TRBJ1-1; TRBD1 is a possible D gene (5 bases). The germline CDR1 and CDR2 sequences are LGHNA and YNFKEQ. CDR3 length equals 14 residues. Trimming shortened V by 5 bases and J by 4 bases, and 14 bases separated the two germline ends. The CDR3 DNA follows: TGTGCCAGCAGCTACGGTGGGCAGGGCACTGAAGCTTTCTTT. Amino acids: CASSYGGQGTEAFF.

In this sample, this clone turned up a few times. The chain uses TRBV4-1 and TRBJ2-3; D is unclear. From germline, CDR1 is MGHRA and CDR2 YSYEKL. This CDR3 has 15 residues. V gave up 1 base and J gave up 8 bases, with 16 bases separating them. This CDR3 reads CASSQGPGSRVTQYF. The CDR3 DNA follows: TGCGCCAGCAGCCAAGGTCCGGGTAGTCGGGTTACGCAGTATTTT.

The rearrangement links TRBV11-2 to TRBJ2-1, with a tentative D call TRBD1 (5 bases). There are 13 residues in the CDR3. CDR1 and CDR2 from the germline V gene are SGHAT and FQNNGV. The V gene lost 7 bases and the J gene lost 3 bases, with 10 bases spanning the gap. For the CDR3, the DNA is TGTGCCAGCACCCTAGACAGCTACAATGAGCAGTTCTTC. Protein sequence: CASTLDSYNEQFF.

This rearrangement joins TRBV4-1 to TRBJ1-1; 8 nucleotides line up with TRBD1. Germline CDR1 MGHRA, CDR2 YSYEKL. After removal of 5 bases from V and 4 bases from J, the junction contained 9 bases not matched to a gene. This CDR3 spans 15 amino acids. The CDR3 protein is CASSDAPGTGTEAFF. CDR3 DNA: TGCGCCAGCAGCGATGCTCCCGGGACAGGCACTGAAGCTTTCTTT.

The chain is built from TRBV6-5 and TRBJ1-5; no clear D gene. The CDR3 sequence is 15 residues long. The V end was cut by 5 bases, the J end by 2 bases, with 13 bases between. Germline V CDR1 and CDR2: MNHEY, SVGAGI. CDR3 sequence (DNA): TGTGCCAGCAGTGGCCGATCTGGGGGCAATCAGCCCCAGCATTTT. As protein: CASSGRSGGNQPQHF.

This chain joins TRBV5-1 and TRBJ2-3, with TRBD1 identical over 7 bases. The ends lost 4 bases at V and 4 bases at J; junction bases unmatched: 6. In germline, CDR1 is SGHRS, CDR2 YFSETQ. The CDR3 covers 14 residues. CDR3 residues: CASSIDREPDTQYF. For the CDR3, the DNA is TGCGCCAGCAGCATTGACAGGGAGCCAGATACGCAGTATTTT.

This rearrangement joins TRBV11-2 to TRBJ2-1; TRBD1 agrees at 9 bases. The J segment lost 6 bases and the V segment lost 5 bases, leaving 5 bases of the junction unmatched. There are 14 residues in the CDR3. From germline, CDR1 is SGHAT and CDR2 FQNNGV. The CDR3 region has the DNA TGTGCCAGCAGCCCCCGACAGGGGGTCAATGAGCAGTTCTTC. Protein sequence: CASSPRQGVNEQFF.

V is TRBV5-1 and J is TRBJ2-7; D is perhaps TRBD2 (5 bases). The germline gives CDR1 SGHRS, CDR2 YFSETQ. The CDR3 loop spans 15 amino acids. Trimming removed 0 bases at V and 2 bases at J, with 12 bases between. The CDR3 DNA reads TGCGCCAGCAGCTTGGCATTAGCGCCAACCTACGAGCAGTACTTC. Amino acids: CASSLALAPTYEQYF.

This clone was recorded a few times. The chain joins TRBV21-1 to TRBJ1-6. TRBV21-1 is marked as a pseudogene. The CDR3 has 17 residues. CDR3 sequence reads: CASSPGGPSSYNSPLHF. As DNA, the CDR3 is TGTGCCAGCAGCCCGGGAGGGCCTAGCTCCTATAATTCACCCCTCCACTTT.